This T cell receptor beta chain was captured by sequencing in a study of blood T cell repertoires in COVID-19. The V end lost 5 bases, the J end lost 4 bases, and 27 bases lay between the germline ends. Looked up from germline, CDR1 is MNHNY and CDR2 is SVGAGI (reference sequence). The CDR3 contains 18 residues. This clone was detected once. Produced via immunoSEQ multiplex PCR; TCRdb's table is partial and in-frame only. The sample holds 140,000 to 150,000 clones; over 65% are singletons and the top ten take under 5.5%. This receptor was identified in a human donor in a cohort sampled during active COVID-19. The sequenced sample was peripheral blood. The chain links TRBV6-6 to TRBJ2-7, with D possibly matching TRBD2 (5 bases). The CDR3 sequence is CASSLTVASSWEYYEQYF. The CDR3 nucleotides are TGTGCCAGCAGTCTCACTGTCGCTAGCTCCTGGGAGTATTACGAGCAGTACTTC.